The rows below give T cell receptor beta chains drawn from one sample of a study of T cells expressing NK-cell markers. TCRdb derives one entry per CDR3 protein from the 5' RACE reads, leaving out DNA. Its table records more than 120,000 distinct CDR3 sequences. Material for sequencing was blood T cells: a sorted CD56 or NKG2C T cell subset, CD4+ or CD8+ T cells, or bulk PBMC T cells (not recorded which). Receptors originate from a man aged 18 to 30 in good health. Both conserved end residues are part of each CDR3. Fields, in order: J gene, V gene, CDR3 protein.

J gene: TRBJ2-7
V gene: TRBV12-3/TRBV12-4
CDR3 protein: CASSLGRNSGQYF

J gene: TRBJ1-2
V gene: TRBV11-2
CDR3 protein: CASNHRGDLGYTF

J gene: TRBJ2-2
V gene: TRBV6-5
CDR3 protein: CASSSRITGELFF

J gene: TRBJ2-7
V gene: TRBV28
CDR3 protein: CAARDRAYEQYF

J gene: TRBJ2-1
V gene: TRBV7-6
CDR3 protein: CASSPLGGEITDEQFF

J gene: TRBJ1-4
V gene: TRBV20-1
CDR3 protein: CSAFGGAAEKLFF

J gene: TRBJ2-6
V gene: TRBV27
CDR3 protein: CASSHLTASRSGANVLTF

J gene: TRBJ2-5
V gene: TRBV4-1
CDR3 protein: CASRGAETQYF

J gene: TRBJ2-5
V gene: TRBV19
CDR3 protein: CASSNLYGGAKETQYF

J gene: TRBJ2-1
V gene: TRBV27
CDR3 protein: CASRLAGEDEQFF

J gene: TRBJ2-1
V gene: TRBV12-3/TRBV12-4
CDR3 protein: CASSSSYYHEQFF

J gene: TRBJ1-2
V gene: TRBV20-1
CDR3 protein: CSASAQTGTDYGYTF

J gene: TRBJ1-1
V gene: TRBV11-1
CDR3 protein: CASSLGVTGAVRNTEAFF

J gene: TRBJ2-2
V gene: TRBV5-4
CDR3 protein: CASSPGTTNTGELFF

J gene: TRBJ2-3
V gene: TRBV28
CDR3 protein: CASSFMANTDTQYF

J gene: TRBJ2-1
V gene: TRBV7-9
CDR3 protein: CASIELATDYGQFF

J gene: TRBJ2-7
V gene: TRBV2
CDR3 protein: CASIRQGVSYEQYF

J gene: TRBJ1-2
V gene: TRBV7-6
CDR3 protein: CASSTGTGDYGYTF

J gene: TRBJ1-4
V gene: TRBV6-1
CDR3 protein: CASGRQVGNEKLFF

J gene: TRBJ2-1
V gene: TRBV4-1
CDR3 protein: CASSQDRASGYNEQFF

J gene: TRBJ2-5
V gene: TRBV9
CDR3 protein: CASSVGDGGMKTQYF

J gene: TRBJ2-3
V gene: TRBV27
CDR3 protein: CASSLSKGDTDTQYF

J gene: TRBJ2-5
V gene: TRBV3-1
CDR3 protein: CASSQARTGGETQYF

J gene: TRBJ2-1
V gene: TRBV15
CDR3 protein: CATSRVGAGGLDEQFF

J gene: TRBJ2-1
V gene: TRBV7-6
CDR3 protein: CASSSTSGGGNEQFF

J gene: TRBJ2-7
V gene: TRBV5-1
CDR3 protein: CASSPGTGAYEQYF

J gene: TRBJ2-3
V gene: TRBV12-3/TRBV12-4
CDR3 protein: CASSLVQGGDTQYF

J gene: TRBJ2-2
V gene: TRBV9
CDR3 protein: CASSVGGRERTGELFF

J gene: TRBJ2-1
V gene: TRBV24-1
CDR3 protein: CATSDLQLNEQFF

J gene: TRBJ2-3
V gene: TRBV24-1
CDR3 protein: CATSDLTSLDTQYF

J gene: TRBJ2-3
V gene: TRBV6-2/TRBV6-3
CDR3 protein: CASSSGLAGSDTQYF

J gene: TRBJ2-3
V gene: TRBV4-3
CDR3 protein: CASSQGPSSDTQYF

J gene: TRBJ2-7
V gene: TRBV27
CDR3 protein: CASSQGLAGFDEQYF

J gene: TRBJ2-2
V gene: TRBV30
CDR3 protein: CAWSALPGVSLAGELFF

J gene: TRBJ2-5
V gene: TRBV24-1
CDR3 protein: CATSDRTSFETQYF

J gene: TRBJ2-1
V gene: TRBV3-1
CDR3 protein: CASSQTHLFNEQFF

J gene: TRBJ2-7
V gene: TRBV28
CDR3 protein: CASSLSTGPGGEQYF

J gene: TRBJ2-7
V gene: TRBV6-5
CDR3 protein: CASSYGGGLLYEQYF

J gene: TRBJ2-7
V gene: TRBV7-6
CDR3 protein: CASSLDGENYEQYF

J gene: TRBJ1-2
V gene: TRBV7-9
CDR3 protein: CASSSSMDDTF

J gene: TRBJ2-1
V gene: TRBV7-2
CDR3 protein: CASSLGLAGGGDEQFF